This T cell receptor (beta chain) was observed in a study of beta chain features in type 1 diabetes. Findings and limits, study-wide: Reads derived from cDNA could over-represent cells showing high TCR expression. In all four CD4+ subsets, TCRB CDR3 length was significantly, moderately reduced in type 1 diabetes.

Naive, central memory, regulatory and stem cell-like memory cells within the CD4+ compartment were sorted using CD45RO/CCR7/CD25/CD127/CD95/CD27. Sequencing targeted expressed TCRB transcripts, as all isolated RNA had been reverse transcribed. Deep immunoSEQ sequencing covered naive, central memory and regulatory T cell samples. Sequencing was performed with immunoSEQ multiplex PCR; in TCRdb, only in-frame clones are kept and a portion is missing. The top ten hold 0.55% to 0.8% of the sample, which has around 180,000 clones, roughly an eighth seen once. Remarks on this clone: Antigen: not known.

This TCR was recovered from a woman between 18 and 30 years old in good health. The sample was central memory CD4+ T cells from blood.

CDR3 amino acids: CASSPQPLAGFNSPTDTQYF. The CDR3 bases are TGTGCCAGCAGCCCACAGCCCCTAGCGGGATTCAACTCACCCACAGATACGCAGTATTTT. The chain has TRBV7-6 and TRBJ2-3, with TRBD2 identical over 9 bases. CDR3 length: 20 amino acids. Germline values: CDR1 SGHVS, CDR2 FNYEAQ. Germline trimming cut 5 bases from V and 2 bases from J; bases unmatched to any gene: 20.